This TCR beta chain was captured in a study of beta chain features in type 1 diabetes. Broader study findings: All four CD4+ subsets of Type 1 diabetes patients contained TCRB CDR3s that were moderately but significantly shorter.

A single heparinised blood sample, averaging roughly 110 mL, was obtained per donor. CDR3 length equals 11 residues. Germline assignment: CDR1 SEHNR and CDR2 FQNEAQ (reference sequence). V shed 5 bases and J shed 6 bases, with 8 bases lying between them. Isolated RNA was reverse transcribed in full, so expressed TCRB transcripts were sequenced. Naive, central memory and regulatory T cell samples averaged roughly 3.5 million reads. Libraries were prepared by immunoSEQ multiplex PCR; TCRdb keeps only in-frame clonotypes and omits some of them. This sample has about 740,000 clones, with around an eighth found just once. This clone was observed a few times. Its specificity is unknown.

This rearrangement joins TRBV7-9 to TRBJ2-7; unclear D gene. This receptor was taken from a man younger than 35 with type 1 diabetes. The sample comprised naive CD4+ T cells from blood. CDR3: CASSVSVEQYF. As DNA, the CDR3 is TGTGCCAGCAGCGTCAGTGTCGAGCAGTACTTC.